This T cell receptor beta chain was observed in a study of blood T cells in healthy people across ages. Study-level results: Because donor CMV status was unknown, expanded clonotype changes were possibly confounded.

The CDR3 extends over 14 amino acids. The V end lost 2 bases, the J end lost 7 bases, and 11 bases lay between the germline ends. On this clonotype itself: Its target is unknown.

The use of a sample-barcoded 5' primer and a J-beta primer mix characterized a second PCR of roughly 7 to 11 cycles. CDR3-containing paired-end reads numbered at least 3 million in each sample. MiXCR was run by TCRdb on the 5' RACE reads, yielding one entry per CDR3 protein. The data contain some 750,000 distinct CDR3 sequences, about 24% of them singletons. The sequence was obtained from a man aged 70 or older in good health. This chain uses TRBV12-3 or TRBV12-4 with TRBJ1-4, with D unclear. Specimen: blood. The CDR3 DNA sequence: TGTGCCAGCAGTTTAATGTCTAGAGGTGAAAAACTGTTTTTT. Amino acids: CASSLMSRGEKLFF.